This T cell receptor (beta chain) was sequenced for a study of glioma-infiltrating T cells. Trimming cost V 5 bases and J 0 bases, with 10 bases left between them. CDR3 length: 15 residues. Per the germline V gene, CDR1 is WNHNN and CDR2 is SYGVQD (reference sequence). This clonotype was recorded at least ten times. Amplification of TCR alpha and beta CDR3 regions from RNA used iRepertoire nested multiplex PCR. TCRdb re-called the multiplex PCR reads with MiXCR, one entry per CDR3 protein. The sample lists 84,000 or so distinct CDR3 sequences, about 25% seen once, with over 5% in the top ten. J is TRBJ1-4 and V is TRBV10-1; TRBD1 might be the D (5 bases). Sequenced material: glioma tissue, nonneoplastic brain tissue, or PBMCs (not recorded which). The source is a human donor with low-grade glioma or glioblastoma, undergoing nonglioma brain surgery, or in good health (not recorded which). The CDR3 sequence: CASSPGFATNEKLFF. The CDR3, as DNA: TGCGCCAGCAGTCCAGGGTTCGCAACTAATGAAAAACTGTTTTTT.